A single sample gave rise to the 25 T cell receptor beta chains below, sequenced in a study of shared clonotypes between healthy human individuals. Produced via immunoSEQ multiplex PCR; TCRdb's table is partial and in-frame only. Counted here are fewer than 700,000 clones, roughly four fifths occurring once; the ten biggest clones make up 12%. Material for sequencing was PBMCs. These receptors were obtained from a middle-aged woman in good health. Some clones in this sample may be carry-over from other donors' samples.

The chain links TRBV27 to TRBJ2-7, with 12 bases lining up with TRBD2. Germline V gene sequence: CDR1 MNHEY, CDR2 SMNVEV (reference sequence). The CDR3 has 15 residues. Trimming removed 5 bases from V and 6 bases from J; junction bases left unmatched: 8. Written as DNA, the CDR3 is TGTGCCAGCAGTCCCCTGACTAGCGGGAGAGGCGAGCAGTACTTC. Its protein is CASSPLTSGRGEQYF.

Concerning this clone: Other DNA sequences in this sample translate to the same CDR3. The chain uses TRBV5-6 and TRBJ2-7; D possibly uses TRBD1 or TRBD2 (5 bases each). Germline V CDR1 and CDR2: SGHDT, YYEEEE. CDR3 size: 14 residues. Trimming removed 4 bases at V and 2 bases at J, with 13 bases between. The CDR3 nucleotides are TGTGCCAGCAGCCTTGGGGGTGACACCTACGAGCAGTACTTC. The encoded protein is CASSLGGDTYEQYF.

Concerning this clone: This sequence may be a read error, since a much larger clone differs from it by one base. The chain uses TRBV5-1 and TRBJ1-3; 11 bases map to TRBD1. The closer fit of TRBJ2-2 to the DNA end suggests the J call may be wrong. Germline values: CDR1 SGHRS, CDR2 YFSETQ. CDR3 length: 16 amino acids. The CDR3 region has the DNA TGCGCCAGCAGCCGGACAGGGGGCGCGAACACCGGGGAGCTGTTTTTT. Protein product: CASSRTGGANTGELFF.

This rearrangement joins TRBV19 to TRBJ1-5, with TRBD1 matching over 11 bases. After removal of 1 base from V and 6 bases from J, the junction contained 5 bases not matched to a gene. The CDR3 is made up of 16 amino acids. CDR1 is LNHDA and CDR2 is SQIVND in the germline V gene (reference sequence). The CDR3 sequence: CASSIGGQGASQPQHF. As DNA, the CDR3 is TGTGCCAGTAGTATAGGTGGACAGGGGGCCAGTCAGCCCCAGCATTTT.

This clone was observed a handful of times. The V and J genes are TRBV5-1 and TRBJ1-1; D gene uncertain. There are 15 residues in the CDR3. The V gene's germline CDR1 is SGHRS and CDR2 YFSETQ. V lost 0 bases, J lost 0 bases, and 9 bases lay in between. CDR3 amino acids: CASSLGEIMNTEAFF. CDR3 nucleotide sequence: TGCGCCAGCAGCTTGGGGGAGATCATGAACACTGAAGCTTTCTTT.

The rearrangement joins TRBV10-3 to TRBJ2-1, with 9 bases identical to TRBD2. This CDR3 comprises 17 residues. Germline CDR1 and CDR2: ENHRY and SYGVKD. With 7 bases clipped from V and 0 bases from J, the junction kept 10 bases outside the gene matches. CDR3 nucleotides: TGTGCCATCAATAGGACCCCTAGCGGGGACTCCTACAATGAGCAGTTCTTC. Protein sequence: CAINRTPSGDSYNEQFF.

The V call is TRBV7-3, the J call TRBJ2-2; no reliable D call. Germline V gene data show CDR1 as SGHTA and CDR2 as FQGTGA. The CDR3 has 16 amino acids. V lost 2 bases and J lost 4, with 14 bases in between. CDR3 DNA: TGTGCCAGCAGCTTATTTGGCCTATCGGGCACCGGGGAGCTGTTTTTT. Protein product: CASSLFGLSGTGELFF.

The chain couples TRBV9 to TRBJ1-1; tentative D call: TRBD1 (6 bases). Trimming took off 0 bases at V and 4 bases at J, with 19 bases between the two ends. This CDR3 region has 17 residues. The germline gives CDR1 SGDLS, CDR2 YYNGEE. The CDR3 sequence: CASSVVVGRGDGTEAFF. The DNA of the CDR3 is TGTGCCAGCAGCGTAGTGGTAGGCAGGGGTGACGGCACTGAAGCTTTCTTT.

The J gene is TRBJ2-5, the V gene TRBV7-2; TRBD2 matches at 11 bases. Per the germline V gene, CDR1 is SGHTA and CDR2 is FQGNSA. With V trimmed by 6 bases and J by 4 bases, 7 bases remained unmatched. CDR3 length equals 15 residues. The CDR3 here is CASRLTSGSGETQYF. Here the CDR3 DNA reads TGTGCCAGCAGACTTACTAGCGGGAGTGGAGAGACCCAGTACTTC.

The chain is built from TRBV5-4 and TRBJ1-4, with D possibly TRBD1 on 5 matching bases. This CDR3 has 14 residues. V was cut by 0 bases and J by 4 bases, with 7 bases left in between. Germline V gives CDR1 SGHNT, CDR2 YYREEE (reference sequence). DNA for the CDR3: TGTGCCAGCAGCTTGGCAGGGCTTAATGAAAAACTGTTTTTT. Amino acids: CASSLAGLNEKLFF.

The chain uses TRBV7-9 and TRBJ2-5, with D maybe TRBD1 (6 bases). The J call may be wrong; the DNA end is better matched by TRBJ2-7. CDR1 SEHNR and CDR2 FQNEAQ come from the germline V gene (reference sequence). The CDR3 runs 14 residues. The CDR3 DNA is TGTGCCAGCAGCCTCCGGGGACACTCCTACGAGCAGTACTTC. Protein sequence: CASSLRGHSYEQYF.

This clone was found many times. The CDR3, as DNA: TGTGCCACCCAGGCCCGCTCTGGAAACACCATATATTTT. Translated, it gives CATQARSGNTIYF. This chain joins TRBV2 and TRBJ1-3; D uncertain. CDR3 length equals 13 residues. Trimming took off 10 bases at V and 0 bases at J, with 10 bases between the two ends. CDR1 is SNHLY, CDR2 FYNNEI, per germline.

The chain couples TRBV23-1 to TRBJ2-5; 7 bases are shared with TRBD1. TRBV23-1 counts as an open reading frame of uncertain function. V lost 6 bases to trimming and J lost 2 bases; unmatched junction nucleotides: 21. This CDR3 comprises 19 residues. CDR3 residues: CASSQNTGTDPGLQETQYF. DNA of the CDR3: TGCGCCAGCAGCCAAAATACCGGGACAGACCCGGGGCTACAAGAGACCCAGTACTTC.

Concerning this clone: Other DNA sequences in this specimen translate into the identical CDR3. The chain has TRBV5-4 and TRBJ2-5; 9 nucleotides line up with TRBD1. This CDR3 has 14 amino acids. The germline CDR1 and CDR2 sequences are SGHNT and YYREEE (reference sequence). The ends lost 4 bases at V and 5 bases at J; junction bases unmatched: 6. The CDR3 DNA reads as TGTGCCAGCAGCCCACAGGGGGCGGGGGAGACCCAGTACTTC. The encoded protein is CASSPQGAGETQYF.

The rearrangement uses TRBV6-6 and TRBJ2-3; D might be TRBD2 (7 bases). Trimming removed 6 bases at V and 9 bases at J, with 19 bases between. Germline V gene lookup returns CDR1 MNHNY and CDR2 SVGAGI (reference sequence). CDR3 length equals 14 residues. CDR3 amino acids: CASRRGGGEGTQYF. The CDR3 nucleotides are TGTGCCAGCAGAAGAGGGGGTGGGGAGGGGACGCAGTATTTT.

This clone was counted only a few times. A read error may account for a junction end that differs from germline. V gene TRBV7-7 combines with J gene TRBJ2-5, with 10 bases identical to TRBD1. Looked up from germline, CDR1 is SSHAT and CDR2 is FNYEAQ (reference sequence). The CDR3 loop spans 15 amino acids. CDR3 DNA: TGTGCTAGCAGCACGGGACAGGGGAACCAAGAGACCCAGTACTTC. Protein: CASSTGQGNQETQYF.

The J gene is TRBJ1-1, the V gene TRBV30; perhaps TRBD1 as D (5 bases). CDR1 and CDR2 from the germline V gene are GTSNPN and SVGIG (reference sequence). Trimming pared 7 bases from V and 6 bases from J, leaving 12 bases between. This CDR3 spans 11 amino acids. The CDR3 loop is CASEQAAEAFF. In DNA, the CDR3 is TGTGCCTCCGAACAGGCCGCTGAAGCTTTCTTT.

This chain links TRBV6-6 with TRBJ1-1; possibly TRBD1 for D (5 bases). V lost 6 bases and J 1 base, leaving 12 bases between the germline ends. This CDR3 comprises 14 residues. The germline CDR1 and CDR2 sequences are MNHNY and SVGAGI (reference sequence). DNA of the CDR3: TGTGCCAGCAGAACACTTACAGGGAACACTGAAGCTTTCTTT. As protein: CASRTLTGNTEAFF.

The chain is built from TRBV7-8 and TRBJ2-1, with D tentatively TRBD2 (6 bases). The V and J ends lost 5 bases and 0 bases respectively, with 11 bases between them. Germline V gene lookup returns CDR1 SGHVS and CDR2 FQNEAQ. There are 15 residues in the CDR3. The DNA of the CDR3 is TGTGCCAGCAGCATTGGCGGGGACTCCTACAATGAGCAGTTCTTC. Amino acids: CASSIGGDSYNEQFF. Together with reference TRBV7-8 and TRBJ2-1, the CDR3 gives the full variable domain: GAGVSQSPRYKVAKRGQDVALRCDPISGHVSLFWYQQALGQGPEFLTYFQNEAQLDKSGLPSDRFFAERPEGSVSTLKIQRTQQEDSAVYLCASSIGGDSYNEQFFGPGTRLTVL.

The rearrangement joins TRBV19 to TRBJ2-6; TRBD2 might be the D (6 bases). Trimming left V 6 bases short and J 0 bases short, with 12 bases between. The CDR3 extends over 16 amino acids. Germline V gene data show CDR1 as LNHDA and CDR2 as SQIVND (reference sequence). In DNA, the CDR3 is TGTGCCAGTAGAAGGACTACCTCCTCTGGGGCCAACGTCCTGACTTTC. It translates to CASRRTTSSGANVLTF.

This rearrangement joins TRBV7-9 to TRBJ1-5, with 8 bases lining up with TRBD1. Unmatched junction bases numbered 9, after V lost 4 bases and J lost 1 base. The CDR3 runs 17 residues. The germline CDR1 and CDR2 sequences are SEHNR and FQNEAQ (reference sequence). CDR3 DNA: TGTGCCAGCAGCTCGGGACAGGCAGGTGAGAGCAATCAGCCCCAGCATTTT. This gives the protein CASSSGQAGESNQPQHF.

This rearrangement joins TRBV28 to TRBJ1-5; D perhaps matches TRBD1 (6 bases). The CDR3 length is 14 residues. Germline CDR1 reads MDHEN; CDR2 reads SYDVKM. The V gene lost 7 bases and the J gene lost 4 bases, with 14 bases spanning the gap. The CDR3: CASNRVALNQPQHF. In nucleotides, the CDR3 is TGTGCCAGCAACAGGGTTGCCCTTAATCAGCCCCAGCATTTT.

The genes are TRBV28 and TRBJ2-5; the D is unclear. Germline loops: CDR1 MDHEN, CDR2 SYDVKM. Trimming removed 8 bases at V and 5 bases at J, with 9 bases between. The CDR3 loop spans 11 amino acids. The CDR3 reads CASGVSETQYF. The CDR3 DNA reads TGTGCCAGCGGGGTGAGCGAGACCCAGTACTTC.

The chain combines TRBV29-1 with TRBJ2-1; possible D gene TRBD2, 6 bases. The CDR3 sequence is 14 residues long. Germline CDR1 and CDR2: SQVTM and ANQGSEA. V gave up 5 bases and J gave up 9 bases, with 20 bases separating them. CDR3 region: CSVRSEGGSGEQFF. The CDR3 bases are TGCAGCGTTCGTAGCGAGGGAGGATCCGGTGAGCAGTTCTTC.

The rearrangement joins TRBV7-3 to TRBJ2-1; D unclear. V was clipped by 5 bases and J by 0 bases, with 8 bases between them. This CDR3 contains 14 residues. Germline-derived CDR1 and CDR2 are SGHTA and FQGTGA. The CDR3 protein is CASSQFSSYNEQFF. CDR3 DNA sequence: TGTGCCAGCAGCCAATTTAGCTCCTACAATGAGCAGTTCTTC.